The clone carrying this TCR beta chain occurred many times. Through MiXCR, TCRdb re-clonotyped the PCR reads. The sample lists about 35,000 clones; about a sixth were seen once. J lost 4 bases, V lost 0 bases, and 5 bases had no gene match. There are 15 residues in the CDR3. CDR1 and CDR2 (germline): SGHAT, FQNNGV. Thyroid surgery was performed in patients who had received no treatment beforehand. This record comes from a study of metastatic and nonmetastatic thyroid tumors. Sequenced sample: blood. This chain links TRBV11-2 with TRBJ2-5; TRBD1 aligns across 7 bases. The TCR was taken from a male donor with papillary thyroid cancer or a benign thyroid nodule (not recorded which). Some clones in this sample may be carry-over from other donors' samples. This CDR3 is CASSLEPGGGETQYF. In DNA form, the CDR3 reads TGTGCCAGCAGCTTAGAACCAGGGGGTGGAGAGACCCAGTACTTC.